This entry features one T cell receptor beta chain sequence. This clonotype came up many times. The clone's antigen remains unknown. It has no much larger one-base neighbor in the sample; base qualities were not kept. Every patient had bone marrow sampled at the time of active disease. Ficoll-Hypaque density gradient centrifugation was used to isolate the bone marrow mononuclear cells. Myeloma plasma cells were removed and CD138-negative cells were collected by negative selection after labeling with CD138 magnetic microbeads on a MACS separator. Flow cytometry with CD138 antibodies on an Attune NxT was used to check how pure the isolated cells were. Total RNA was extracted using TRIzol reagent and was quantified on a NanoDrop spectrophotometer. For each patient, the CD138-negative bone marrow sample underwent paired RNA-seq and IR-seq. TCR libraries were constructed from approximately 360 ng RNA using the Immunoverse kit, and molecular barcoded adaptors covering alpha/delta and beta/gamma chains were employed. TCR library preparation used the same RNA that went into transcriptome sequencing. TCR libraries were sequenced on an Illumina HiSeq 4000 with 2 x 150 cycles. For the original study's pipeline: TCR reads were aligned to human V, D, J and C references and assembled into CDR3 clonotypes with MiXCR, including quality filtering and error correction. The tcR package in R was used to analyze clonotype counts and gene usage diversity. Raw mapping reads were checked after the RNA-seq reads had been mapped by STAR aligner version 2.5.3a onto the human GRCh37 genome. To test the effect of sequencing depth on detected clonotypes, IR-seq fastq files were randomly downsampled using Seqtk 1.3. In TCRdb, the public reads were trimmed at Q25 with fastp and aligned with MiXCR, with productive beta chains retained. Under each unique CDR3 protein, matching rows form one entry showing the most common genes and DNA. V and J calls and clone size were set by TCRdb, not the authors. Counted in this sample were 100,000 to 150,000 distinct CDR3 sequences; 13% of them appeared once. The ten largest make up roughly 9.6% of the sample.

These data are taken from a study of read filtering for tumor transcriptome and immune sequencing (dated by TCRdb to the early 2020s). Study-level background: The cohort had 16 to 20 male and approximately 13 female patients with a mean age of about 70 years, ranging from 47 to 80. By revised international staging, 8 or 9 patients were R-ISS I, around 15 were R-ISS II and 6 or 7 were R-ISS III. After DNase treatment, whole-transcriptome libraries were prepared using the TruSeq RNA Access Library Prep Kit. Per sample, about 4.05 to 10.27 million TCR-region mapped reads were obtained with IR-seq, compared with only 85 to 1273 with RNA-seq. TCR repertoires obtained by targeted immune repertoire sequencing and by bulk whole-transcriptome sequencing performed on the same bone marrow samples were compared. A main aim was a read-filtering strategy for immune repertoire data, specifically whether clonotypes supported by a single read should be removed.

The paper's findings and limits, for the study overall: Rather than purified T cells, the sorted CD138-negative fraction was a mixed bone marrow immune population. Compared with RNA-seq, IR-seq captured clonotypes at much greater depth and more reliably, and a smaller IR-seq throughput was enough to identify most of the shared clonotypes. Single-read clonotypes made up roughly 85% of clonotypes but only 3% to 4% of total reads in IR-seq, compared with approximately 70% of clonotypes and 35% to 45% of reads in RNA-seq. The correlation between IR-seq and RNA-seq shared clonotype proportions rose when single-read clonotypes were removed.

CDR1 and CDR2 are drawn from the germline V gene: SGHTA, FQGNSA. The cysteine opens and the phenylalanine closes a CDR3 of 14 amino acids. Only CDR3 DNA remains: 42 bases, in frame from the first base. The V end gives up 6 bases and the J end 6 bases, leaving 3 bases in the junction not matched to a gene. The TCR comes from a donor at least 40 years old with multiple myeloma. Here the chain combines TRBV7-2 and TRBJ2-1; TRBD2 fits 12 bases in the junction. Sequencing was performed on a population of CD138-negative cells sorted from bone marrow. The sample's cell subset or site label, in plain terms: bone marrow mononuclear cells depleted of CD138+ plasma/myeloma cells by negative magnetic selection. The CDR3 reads CASSRLAGVNEQFF. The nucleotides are TGTGCCAGCAGTCGACTAGCGGGAGTCAATGAGCAGTTCTTC.